The TCR beta chain described here comes from a study of blood T cell repertoires in COVID-19. One Seattle source followed patients from active infection through their disease course. Germline loops: CDR1 SGHRS, CDR2 YFSETQ. The CDR3 loop spans 16 amino acids. With V trimmed by 3 bases and J by 4 bases, 9 bases remained unmatched. In the original workflow: Amplifying reference gene primers gave estimates of nucleated cell counts. Generated by immunoSEQ multiplex PCR, the TCRdb table keeps only in-frame clones and is missing some. V and J calls and clone size come straight from that table; D and trimming were deduced from the DNA. The sample lists just under 350,000 clones; around 87% were seen once.

J is TRBJ2-2 and V is TRBV5-1; 7 nucleotides line up with TRBD2. This sequence originates from a woman in her fifties or sixties with COVID-19, enrolled during active disease. The sample taken for sequencing was peripheral blood. The CDR3 DNA reads as TGCGCCAGCAGCTGGGGGGGTACGGGAACCACCGGGGAGCTGTTTTTT. It yields the protein CASSWGGTGTTGELFF.